The TCR beta chain under discussion was sequenced for a study of blood T cell repertoires in COVID-19. As for the study in general: Some COVID-19 samples were acute and others convalescent; all came from the United States, Italy and Spain.

The assay was immunoSEQ multiplex PCR, and TCRdb's table has in-frame clones only and misses some. The data contain roughly 37,000 clones, approximately 86% of them seen just once; the ten biggest clones take up around 14%. This CDR3 spans 14 amino acids. Trimming stripped 4 bases from V and 0 bases from J, with 7 bases between. Germline lookup yields CDR1 ENHRY and CDR2 SYGVKD. The rearrangement uses TRBV10-3 and TRBJ1-5; D is uncertain. The clonotype comes from a human donor in a cohort sampled during active COVID-19. Input material: peripheral blood. The CDR3 sequence is CAISVSDSNQPQHF. The CDR3 coding sequence is TGTGCCATCAGTGTTTCAGATAGCAATCAGCCCCAGCATTTT.